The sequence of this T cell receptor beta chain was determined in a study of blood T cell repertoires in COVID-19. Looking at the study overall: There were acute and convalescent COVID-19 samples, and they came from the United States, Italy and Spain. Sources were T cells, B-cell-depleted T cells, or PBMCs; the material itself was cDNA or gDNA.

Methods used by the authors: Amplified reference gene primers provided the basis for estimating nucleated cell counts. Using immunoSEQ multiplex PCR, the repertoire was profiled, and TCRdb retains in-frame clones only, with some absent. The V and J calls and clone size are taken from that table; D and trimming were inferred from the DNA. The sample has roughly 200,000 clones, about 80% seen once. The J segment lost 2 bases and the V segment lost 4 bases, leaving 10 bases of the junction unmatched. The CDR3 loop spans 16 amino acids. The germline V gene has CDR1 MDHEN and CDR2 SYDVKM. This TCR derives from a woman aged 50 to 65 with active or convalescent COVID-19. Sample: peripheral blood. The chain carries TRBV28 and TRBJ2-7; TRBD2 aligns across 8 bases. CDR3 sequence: CASSSTGGLRTYEQYF. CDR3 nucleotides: TGTGCCAGCAGTTCCACGGGGGGGCTACGGACCTACGAGCAGTACTTC.